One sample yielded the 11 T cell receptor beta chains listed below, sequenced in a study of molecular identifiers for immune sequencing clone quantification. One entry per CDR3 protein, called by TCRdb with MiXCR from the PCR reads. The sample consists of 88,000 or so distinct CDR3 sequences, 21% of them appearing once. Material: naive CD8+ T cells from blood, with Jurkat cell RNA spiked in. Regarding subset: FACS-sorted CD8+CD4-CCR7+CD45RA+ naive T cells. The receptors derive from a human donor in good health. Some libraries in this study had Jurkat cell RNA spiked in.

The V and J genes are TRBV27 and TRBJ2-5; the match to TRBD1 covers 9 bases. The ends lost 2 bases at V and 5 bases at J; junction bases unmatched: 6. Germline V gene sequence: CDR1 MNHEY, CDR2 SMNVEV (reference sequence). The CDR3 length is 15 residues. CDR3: CASSLVGQGLETQYF. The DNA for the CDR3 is TGTGCCAGCAGTTTAGTGGGACAGGGACTCGAGACCCAGTACTTC.

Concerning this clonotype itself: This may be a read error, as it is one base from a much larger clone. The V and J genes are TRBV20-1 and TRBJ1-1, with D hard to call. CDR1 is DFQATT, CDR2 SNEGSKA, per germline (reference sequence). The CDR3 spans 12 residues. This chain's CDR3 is CSATDTNTEASF. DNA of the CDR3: TGCAGTGCTACTGACACGAACACTGAAGCTTCCTTT.

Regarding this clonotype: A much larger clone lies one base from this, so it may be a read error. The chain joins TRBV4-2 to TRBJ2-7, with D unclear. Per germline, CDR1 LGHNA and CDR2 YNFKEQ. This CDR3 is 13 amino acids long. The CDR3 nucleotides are TGTGCCAGCAGCCACATTAACCCCTACGAGCAGTCCTTC. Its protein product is CASSHINPYEQSF.

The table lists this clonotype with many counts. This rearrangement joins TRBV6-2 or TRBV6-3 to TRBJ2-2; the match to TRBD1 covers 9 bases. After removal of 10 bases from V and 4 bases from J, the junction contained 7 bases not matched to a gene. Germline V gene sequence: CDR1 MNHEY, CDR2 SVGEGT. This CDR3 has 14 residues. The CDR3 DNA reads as TGTGCCACCCACAGGGGGCTAGGCACCGGGGAGCTGTTTTTT. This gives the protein CATHRGLGTGELFF.

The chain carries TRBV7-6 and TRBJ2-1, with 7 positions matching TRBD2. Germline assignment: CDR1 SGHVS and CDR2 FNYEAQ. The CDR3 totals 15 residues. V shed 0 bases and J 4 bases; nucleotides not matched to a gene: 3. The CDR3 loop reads CASSLALRGYNEQFF. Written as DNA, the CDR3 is TGTGCCAGCAGCTTAGCTCTGCGGGGGTACAATGAGCAGTTCTTC.

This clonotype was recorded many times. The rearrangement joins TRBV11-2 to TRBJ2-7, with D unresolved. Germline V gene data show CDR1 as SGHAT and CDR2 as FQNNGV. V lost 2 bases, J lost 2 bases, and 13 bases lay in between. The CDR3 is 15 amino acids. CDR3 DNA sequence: TGTGCCAGCAGCTTAAAGGGTTACAGTACCTACGAGCAGTACTTC. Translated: CASSLKGYSTYEQYF.

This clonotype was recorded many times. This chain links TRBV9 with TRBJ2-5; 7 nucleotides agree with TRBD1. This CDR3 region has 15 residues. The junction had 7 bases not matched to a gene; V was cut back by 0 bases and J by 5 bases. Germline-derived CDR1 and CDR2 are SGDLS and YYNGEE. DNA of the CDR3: TGTGCCAGCAGCGTAGGAGGGGGCGCGGGTGAGACCCAGTACTTC. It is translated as CASSVGGGAGETQYF.

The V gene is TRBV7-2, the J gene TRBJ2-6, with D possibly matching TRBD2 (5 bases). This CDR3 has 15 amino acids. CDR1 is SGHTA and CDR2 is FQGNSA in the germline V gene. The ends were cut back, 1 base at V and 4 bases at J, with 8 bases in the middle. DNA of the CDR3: TGTGCCAGCAGCTTAGGAGGGATCGGGGCCAACGTCCTGACTTTC. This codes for CASSLGGIGANVLTF.

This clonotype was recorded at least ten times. CDR3 DNA: TGCGCCAGCAGCCAAGATCGGGCTCTGTTTGGCTACGAGCAGTACTTC. It encodes CASSQDRALFGYEQYF. The chain is built from TRBV4-3 and TRBJ2-7, with no clear D. CDR3 length: 16 residues. Per germline, CDR1 LGHNA and CDR2 YSLEER. V shed 0 bases and J shed 3 bases, with 15 bases lying between them.

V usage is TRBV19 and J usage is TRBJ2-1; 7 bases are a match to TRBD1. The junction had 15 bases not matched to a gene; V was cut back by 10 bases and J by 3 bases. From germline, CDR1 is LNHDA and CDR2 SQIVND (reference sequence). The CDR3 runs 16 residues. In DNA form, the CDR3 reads TGTGCCACCAACCCCCGTGGGAGACAGGGCTACAATGAGCAGTTCTTC. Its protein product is CATNPRGRQGYNEQFF. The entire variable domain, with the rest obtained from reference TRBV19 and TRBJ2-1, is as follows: DGGITQSPKYLFRKEGQNVTLSCEQNLNHDAMYWYRQDPGQGLRLIYYSQIVNDFQKGDIAEGYSVSREKKESFPLTVTSAQKNPTAFYLCATNPRGRQGYNEQFFGPGTRLTVL.

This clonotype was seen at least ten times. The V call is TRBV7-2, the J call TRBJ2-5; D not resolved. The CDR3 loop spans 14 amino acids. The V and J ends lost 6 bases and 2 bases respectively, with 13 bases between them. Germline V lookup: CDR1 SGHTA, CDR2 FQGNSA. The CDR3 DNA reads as TGTGCCAGCAGGGATACTGTTTATCAAGAGACCCAGTACTTC. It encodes CASRDTVYQETQYF.